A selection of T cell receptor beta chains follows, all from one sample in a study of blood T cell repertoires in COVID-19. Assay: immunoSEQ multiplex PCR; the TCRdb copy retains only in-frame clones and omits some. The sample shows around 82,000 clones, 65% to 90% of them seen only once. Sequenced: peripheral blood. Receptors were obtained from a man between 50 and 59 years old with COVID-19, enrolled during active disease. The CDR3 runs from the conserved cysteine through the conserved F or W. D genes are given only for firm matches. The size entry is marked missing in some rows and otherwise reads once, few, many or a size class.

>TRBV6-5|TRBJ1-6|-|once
CASSYAGTGSPLHF
TGTGCCAGCAGTTACGCGGGGACCGGGTCACCCCTCCACTTT
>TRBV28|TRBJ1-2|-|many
CASSSLRGSYGYTF
TGTGCCAGCAGTTCCCTAAGGGGGAGCTATGGCTACACCTTC
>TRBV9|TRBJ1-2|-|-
CASSVSGTSYGYTF
TGTGCCAGCAGCGTCTCCGGGACTTCCTATGGCTACACCTTC
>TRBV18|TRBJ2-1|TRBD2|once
CASSPPGTSGRGKQFF
TGTGCCAGCTCACCACCCGGGACTAGCGGGAGGGGGAAGCAGTTCTTC
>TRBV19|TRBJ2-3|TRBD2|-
CASSKGLAGADTQYF
TGTGCCAGTAGTAAAGGACTAGCGGGAGCAGATACGCAGTATTTT
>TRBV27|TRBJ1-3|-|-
CASSRQAASSGNTIYF
TGTGCCAGCAGTAGACAGGCTGCGAGCTCTGGAAACACCATATATTTT
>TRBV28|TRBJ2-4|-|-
CASSFHRTKNIQYF
TGTGCCAGCAGTTTTCACAGGACCAAAAACATTCAGTACTTC
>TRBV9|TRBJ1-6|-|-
CASSVGFENSPLHF
TGTGCCAGCAGCGTAGGGTTTGAGAATTCACCCCTCCACTTT
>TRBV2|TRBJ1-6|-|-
CASSERPRGNSPLHF
TGTGCCAGCAGTGAGAGGCCAAGGGGTAATTCACCCCTCCACTTT
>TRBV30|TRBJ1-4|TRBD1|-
CAWSDGATGGREKLFF
TGTGCCTGGAGTGATGGAGCAACAGGGGGAAGAGAAAAACTGTTTTTT